The 27 T cell receptor beta chains given below trace back to one sample, sequenced in a study of blood T cell repertoires in COVID-19. The repertoire was sequenced with immunoSEQ multiplex PCR; TCRdb's copy has only in-frame clones and lacks some. Of hundreds of thousands of clones listed, 65% to 90% are singletons. Sequencing used PBMCs or T cells enriched from blood (not recorded which). The receptor source for this set is a man younger than 40 who had recovered from COVID-19.

V and J are TRBV27 and TRBJ1-5; D might be TRBD1 (5 bases). The germline gives CDR1 MNHEY, CDR2 SMNVEV (reference sequence). The V and J ends lost 4 bases and 7 bases respectively, with 11 bases between them. CDR3 length: 13 residues. CDR3 DNA: TGTGCCAGCAGTTATGGGGCTCGGCAGCCCCAGCATTTT. As protein: CASSYGARQPQHF.

The V gene is TRBV7-9, the J gene TRBJ2-4; no clear D gene. Trimming took 1 base from V and 1 from J, leaving 8 bases between them. Per the germline V gene, CDR1 is SEHNR and CDR2 is FQNEAQ (reference sequence). The CDR3 runs 15 residues. The CDR3 here is CASSLDGWAKNIQYF. The CDR3 region has the DNA TGTGCCAGCAGCTTAGACGGTTGGGCCAAAAACATTCAGTACTTC.

The genes are TRBV16 and TRBJ1-1; no clear D gene. The CDR3 is 14 amino acids. Germline CDR1 is KGHSY and CDR2 is FQNENV. The germline V and J ends were trimmed by 1 base and 4 bases, with 10 bases remaining between them. The CDR3 sequence is CASSQYPGITEAFF. For the CDR3, the DNA is TGTGCCAGCAGCCAATACCCGGGTATCACTGAAGCTTTCTTT. Together with reference TRBV16 and TRBJ1-1, the CDR3 gives the full variable domain: GEEVAQTPKHLVRGEGQKAKLYCAPIKGHSYVFWYQQVLKNEFKFLISFQNENVFDETGMPKERFSAKCLPNSPCSLEIQATKLEDSAVYFCASSQYPGITEAFFGQGTRLTVV.

This chain joins TRBV6-5 and TRBJ2-7; a possible D gene is TRBD1 (6 bases). With 6 bases removed from V and 2 bases from J, the gap between germline ends came to 17 bases. The CDR3 has 15 residues. The germline V gene has CDR1 MNHEY and CDR2 SVGAGI. This chain's CDR3 is CASSHRETGPYEQYF. Here the CDR3 DNA reads TGTGCCAGCAGCCACCGAGAGACAGGTCCCTACGAGCAGTACTTC.

The chain has TRBV18 and TRBJ2-7; tentatively, D is TRBD2 (5 bases). The V gene lost 8 bases and the J gene lost 5 bases, with 13 bases spanning the gap. The CDR3 totals 12 residues. The germline V gene has CDR1 KGHSH and CDR2 LQKENI. The CDR3 loop reads CASAGVGDEQYF. CDR3 nucleotide sequence: TGTGCCAGCGCCGGAGTCGGGGACGAGCAGTACTTC. The whole variable domain, filled in from reference TRBV18 and TRBJ2-7, reads NAGVMQNPRHLVRRRGQEARLRCSPMKGHSHVYWYRQLPEEGLKFMVYLQKENIIDESGMPKERFSAEFPKEGPSILRIQQVVRGDSAAYFCASAGVGDEQYFGPGTRLTVT.

The chain uses TRBV28 and TRBJ2-2, with 8 bases lining up with TRBD2. Germline lookup yields CDR1 MDHEN and CDR2 SYDVKM. Trimming at V came to 5 bases and at J to 6 bases, leaving 8 bases not matched to a gene. The CDR3 consists of 15 residues. In DNA form, the CDR3 reads TGTGCCAGCAGTGGCGGCGGGGGGTATCCCGGGGAGCTGTTTTTT. This gives the protein CASSGGGGYPGELFF. The full variable domain, completed using reference TRBV28 and TRBJ2-2, is DVKVTQSSRYLVKRTGEKVFLECVQDMDHENMFWYRQDPGLGLRLIYFSYDVKMKEKGDIPEGYSVSREKKERFSLILESASTNQTSMYLCASSGGGGYPGELFFGEGSRLTVL.

The J gene is TRBJ2-1, the V gene TRBV6-5, with 10 nucleotides matching TRBD2. CDR3 length: 16 amino acids. The junction had 6 bases not matched to a gene; V was cut back by 4 bases and J by 3 bases. Looked up from germline, CDR1 is MNHEY and CDR2 is SVGAGI. CDR3 protein: CASSSRGTSVYNEQFF. The CDR3 DNA reads TGTGCCAGCAGTTCCCGCGGGACTAGCGTCTACAATGAGCAGTTCTTC.

This clone was seen a few times. In nucleotides, the CDR3 is TGTGCCAGCAGCACTCGACAGGACAACTCCTATAATTCACCCCTCCACTTT. It specifies CASSTRQDNSYNSPLHF. The V gene is TRBV3-1 (or the pseudogene TRBV3-2), the J gene TRBJ1-6; D may be TRBD1 (6 bases). Deletions cut 5 bases from V and 0 bases from J, with 14 bases between. The germline gives CDR1 LGHDT, CDR2 YNNKEL (reference sequence). This CDR3 comprises 17 residues.

This clone was seen only once. The chain carries TRBV3-1 (or the pseudogene TRBV3-2) and TRBJ1-1, with D perhaps matching TRBD1 (5 bases). Germline loops: CDR1 LGHDT, CDR2 YNNKEL (reference sequence). The CDR3 sequence is 14 residues long. V was trimmed by 1 base and J by 3 bases, leaving 9 bases between them. In nucleotides, the CDR3 is TGTGCCAGCAGCCAAGTTCAGGGATACACTGAAGCTTTCTTT. As protein: CASSQVQGYTEAFF.

The chain joins TRBV9 to TRBJ2-3; no clear D gene. The length of the CDR3 is 12 residues. The V end was cut by 5 bases, the J end by 6 bases, with 10 bases between. Looked up from germline, CDR1 is SGDLS and CDR2 is YYNGEE. The CDR3 DNA reads TGTGCCAGCAGATCCTCGGAGGATACGCAGTATTTT. It translates to CASRSSEDTQYF.

This clone showed up just a few times. The chain employs TRBV7-6 and TRBJ2-2, with TRBD2 matching over 10 bases. Trimming at V came to 1 base and at J to 7 bases, leaving 9 bases not matched to a gene. This CDR3 region has 17 residues. Germline CDR1 reads SGHVS; CDR2 reads FNYEAQ. CDR3 bases: TGTGCCAGCAGCTTAGTTTTGCTAGCGGGAGCGAACGGGGAGCTGTTTTTT. It is translated as CASSLVLLAGANGELFF. The variable domain in full, completed from reference TRBV7-6 and TRBJ2-2, reads GAGVSQSPRYKVTKRGQDVALRCDPISGHVSLYWYRQALGQGPEFLTYFNYEAQQDKSGLPNDRFSAERPEGSISTLTIQRTEQRDSAMYRCASSLVLLAGANGELFFGEGSRLTVL.

This clone was found a few times. The chain has TRBV4-1 and TRBJ2-7; TRBD2 matches at 8 bases. CDR3 length equals 15 residues. V trimming: 4 bases; J trimming: 4 bases; junction bases outside the gene matches: 9. Germline loops: CDR1 MGHRA, CDR2 YSYEKL. CDR3: CASSRQAGLEYEQYF. The CDR3 DNA is TGCGCCAGCAGCCGCCAAGCGGGACTAGAATACGAGCAGTACTTC.

The chain couples TRBV11-2 to TRBJ2-5; D gene uncertain. Trimming left V 4 bases short and J 5 bases short, with 8 bases between. Germline CDR1 and CDR2: SGHAT and FQNNGV. The CDR3 has 12 residues. Here the CDR3 reads CASSWVRETQYF. CDR3 DNA: TGTGCCAGCAGCTGGGTCAGGGAGACCCAGTACTTC.

The V call is TRBV4-2, the J call TRBJ2-5; 8 bases align to TRBD1. The CDR3 sequence is 14 residues long. Germline assignment: CDR1 LGHNA and CDR2 YNFKEQ. Unmatched junction bases numbered 2, after V lost 4 bases and J lost 1 base. Written as DNA, the CDR3 is TGTGCCAGCAGCCTCGGGACAGGCCAAGAGACCCAGTACTTC. This codes for CASSLGTGQETQYF.

The V gene is TRBV5-4, the J gene TRBJ2-7; TRBD2 matches 13 bases. Per the germline V gene, CDR1 is SGHNT and CDR2 is YYREEE (reference sequence). V was clipped by 5 bases and J by 4 bases; unmatched bases: 6. CDR3 length: 15 residues. The CDR3: CASRKLAGGRYEQYF. CDR3 DNA sequence: TGTGCCAGCAGGAAACTAGCGGGGGGGCGTTACGAGCAGTACTTC. Combining the CDR3 with reference TRBV5-4 and TRBJ2-7 gives the whole variable domain ETGVTQSPTHLIKTRGQQVTLRCSSQSGHNTVSWYQQALGQGPQFIFQYYREEENGRGNFPPRFSGLQFPNYSSELNVNALELDDSALYLCASRKLAGGRYEQYFGPGTRLTVT.

The chain links TRBV27 to TRBJ1-4; D not resolved. This CDR3 spans 15 amino acids. Germline CDR1 is MNHEY and CDR2 is SMNVEV (reference sequence). V was cut by 3 bases and J by 3 bases, with 11 bases left in between. The CDR3 loop reads CASSFQVPPNEKLFF. The CDR3 DNA sequence: TGTGCCAGCAGTTTTCAGGTTCCCCCTAATGAAAAACTGTTTTTT.

The V call is TRBV7-2, the J call TRBJ2-2, with D tentatively TRBD1 (6 bases). The germline CDR1 and CDR2 sequences are SGHTA and FQGNSA. V was pared by 0 bases and J by 7 bases, with 18 bases between. This CDR3 has 17 residues. Here the CDR3 DNA reads TGTGCCAGCAGCTTAGCGGGGACAACACTTGGAGGCGGGGAGCTGTTTTTT. Protein: CASSLAGTTLGGGELFF.

This sequence joins TRBV3-1 (or the pseudogene TRBV3-2) and TRBJ1-6; maybe TRBD1 (5 bases). The CDR3 loop spans 15 amino acids. Trimming shortened V by 1 base and J by 7 bases, and 11 bases separated the two germline ends. Germline V gene lookup returns CDR1 LGHDT and CDR2 YNNKEL (reference sequence). In DNA, the CDR3 is TGTGCCAGCAGCCAAGGTTCCAGGGCCAATTCACCCCTCCACTTT. Residues: CASSQGSRANSPLHF.

Concerning this clone itself: One junction end disagrees with the germline gene, perhaps due to a read error. This rearrangement joins TRBV7-7 to TRBJ2-2; 12 nucleotides agree with TRBD2. CDR3 length equals 17 residues. Germline assignment: CDR1 SSHAT and CDR2 FNYEAQ (reference sequence). The CDR3 region has the DNA TGTGCTAGCAGCTTAGCACGGACTAGCGGGAAGAACGGGGAGCTGTTTTTT. It specifies CASSLARTSGKNGELFF.

The chain has TRBV7-2 and TRBJ2-1; 7 nucleotides align to TRBD2. CDR3 size: 16 residues. J gave up 8 bases and V 1 base, and 11 bases lay outside the gene matches. Germline assignment: CDR1 SGHTA and CDR2 FQGNSA. CDR3 bases: TGTGCCAGCAGCTTAGGGGTTTGGCGGGAGTTGCATGAGCAGTTCTTC. Its protein product is CASSLGVWRELHEQFF.

This clone was picked up one time. The J gene is TRBJ1-2, the V gene TRBV5-6, with 10 bases aligning to TRBD1. The germline gives CDR1 SGHDT, CDR2 YYEEEE. The CDR3 is made up of 18 amino acids. Unmatched junction bases numbered 11, after V lost 3 bases and J lost 0 bases. CDR3: CASSSYPGQGLSNYGYTF. The CDR3 nucleotides read TGTGCCAGCAGCTCATACCCGGGACAGGGGTTATCTAACTATGGCTACACCTTC.

This clone has only a few counts. CDR3 region: CASGLAGGPYEQYF. The DNA of the CDR3 is TGTGCTAGCGGTCTAGCGGGAGGTCCCTACGAGCAGTACTTC. The genes are TRBV12-5 and TRBJ2-7, with TRBD2 matching 11 bases. Germline loops: CDR1 LGHNT, CDR2 FRNRAP. The V gene end was trimmed by 9 bases and the J gene end by 2 bases; junction bases not matched to a gene: 6. CDR3 length: 14 amino acids.

This clone was seen more than once but under ten times. This chain joins TRBV6-5 and TRBJ2-2; perhaps TRBD1 as D (5 bases). CDR1 is MNHEY and CDR2 is SVGAGI in the germline V gene. The CDR3 consists of 11 residues. The V end was cut by 5 bases, the J end by 7 bases, with 5 bases between. In nucleotides, the CDR3 is TGTGCCAGCAGTCAGGGCGGGGAGCTGTTTTTT. Translating it yields CASSQGGELFF.

The rearrangement uses TRBV19 and TRBJ1-2; tentatively, D is TRBD1 (6 bases). V was clipped by 6 bases and J by 2 bases, with 16 bases between them. The CDR3 runs to 15 residues. CDR1 and CDR2 (germline): LNHDA, SQIVND (reference sequence). As DNA, the CDR3 is TGTGCCAGTAGAACCGCCGGGACACAAAACTATGGCTACACCTTC. Amino acids: CASRTAGTQNYGYTF.

The chain links TRBV14 to TRBJ1-6; D perhaps matches TRBD1 (6 bases). The V gene lost 4 bases and the J gene lost 7 bases, with 14 bases spanning the gap. CDR3 size: 15 residues. CDR1 is SGHDN and CDR2 is FVKESK in the germline V gene. CDR3 in amino acids: CASSPRGVENSPLHF. CDR3 bases: TGTGCCAGCAGCCCCAGGGGTGTGGAGAATTCACCCCTCCACTTT.

The chain links TRBV30 to TRBJ2-7; 10 bases are a match to TRBD1. The CDR3 covers 13 residues. Trimming took 7 bases from V and 3 from J; bases not matched to a gene: 6. CDR1 is GTSNPN and CDR2 is SVGIG in the germline V gene (reference sequence). CDR3 in amino acids: CAFTGQGIYEQYF. CDR3 DNA: TGTGCCTTCACGGGACAGGGGATCTACGAGCAGTACTTC. The whole variable domain, filled in from reference TRBV30 and TRBJ2-7, reads SQTIHQWPATLVQPVGSPLSLECTVEGTSNPNLYWYRQAAGRGLQLLFYSVGIGQISSEVPQNLSASRPQDRQFILSSKKLLLSDSGFYLCAFTGQGIYEQYFGPGTRLTVT.

The chain has TRBV7-9 and TRBJ1-5; the match to TRBD1 covers 9 bases. V trimming: 2 bases; J trimming: 7 bases; junction bases outside the gene matches: 9. The CDR3 totals 16 residues. Germline CDR1 reads SEHNR; CDR2 reads FQNEAQ (reference sequence). The CDR3 here is CASSLSGTGRIQPQHF. The DNA of the CDR3 is TGTGCCAGCAGCTTAAGTGGGACAGGGAGGATACAGCCCCAGCATTTT.